The clone carrying this T cell receptor (beta chain) showed up many times. Its antigen is undetermined. This record comes from a study of T cell repertoires in cytomegalovirus infection. Germline CDR1 reads SNHLY; CDR2 reads FYNNEI. This CDR3 comprises 12 residues. The V end lost 4 bases, the J end lost 6 bases, and 8 bases lay between the germline ends. Whole-study results and caveats: Cumulative frequency (of public TCR beta family members) identified carriers of CMV plus the relevant HLA. HLA-C-restricted, CMV-specific TCR beta clonotypes were dominant ex vivo.

One entry per CDR3 protein results from TCRdb running MiXCR on the reads. Among 60,000 to 75,000 distinct CDR3 sequences listed, 3% to 4.5% were seen once. The clonotype was recovered from a human donor in good health (CMV status not recorded). Some clones in this sample may be carry-over from other donors' samples. The chain recombines TRBV2 with TRBJ2-3; D is uncertain. The sequenced sample was PBMCs. The CDR3 spells CASSARPDTQYF. As DNA, the CDR3 is TGTGCCAGCAGTGCCCGACCTGATACGCAGTATTTT.